The rows below give T cell receptor beta chains drawn from one sample of a study of blood T cell repertoires in COVID-19. The table came from immunoSEQ multiplex PCR; TCRdb's copy has only in-frame clones and leaves some out. This sample carries 200,000 to 300,000 clones, roughly 88% of them seen once, and the ten largest clones take 2% to 2.5%. Sequenced input: PBMCs or T cells enriched from blood (not recorded which). The receptors here all came from a woman in her 40s with acute COVID-19. Both conserved end residues are part of each CDR3. Fields, in order: clone size, V gene, J gene, D gene, CDR3 protein, CDR3 DNA. The D gene is left open where the match is weak. A clone size is listed for some rows: how often the clone was seen (once, few, many), or a class if it is expanded.

abundance: -; v_gene: TRBV5-1; j_gene: TRBJ2-1; d_gene: -; CDR3aa: CASSPGLAPPHEQFF; CDR3nt: TGCGCCAGCAGCCCAGGACTCGCCCCGCCCCATGAGCAGTTCTTC
abundance: -; v_gene: TRBV7-2; j_gene: TRBJ1-2; d_gene: -; CDR3aa: CASSFELNYGYTF; CDR3nt: TGTGCCAGCAGCTTCGAGCTTAACTATGGCTACACCTTC
abundance: -; v_gene: TRBV11-3; j_gene: TRBJ2-1; d_gene: -; CDR3aa: CASSPTLGDAYNEQFF; CDR3nt: TGTGCCAGCAGCCCGACCCTAGGGGATGCCTACAATGAGCAGTTCTTC
abundance: -; v_gene: TRBV4-1; j_gene: TRBJ1-4; d_gene: TRBD1; CDR3aa: CASSKQKGAANEKLFF; CDR3nt: TGCGCCAGCAGCAAGCAGAAGGGGGCGGCTAATGAAAAACTGTTTTTT
abundance: once; v_gene: TRBV5-8; j_gene: TRBJ1-4; d_gene: -; CDR3aa: CASSFSGSRNEKLFF; CDR3nt: TGTGCCAGCAGCTTTTCCGGGTCCCGTAATGAAAAACTGTTTTTT
abundance: -; v_gene: TRBV5-1; j_gene: TRBJ1-5; d_gene: TRBD1; CDR3aa: CASSLGTGGSQPQHF; CDR3nt: TGCGCCAGCAGCTTGGGGACAGGTGGGAGTCAGCCCCAGCATTTT
abundance: -; v_gene: TRBV9; j_gene: TRBJ2-1; d_gene: TRBD2; CDR3aa: CASSTPDVAGNNEQFF; CDR3nt: TGTGCCAGCAGCACCCCGGATGTAGCGGGGAACAATGAGCAGTTCTTC
abundance: once; v_gene: TRBV27; j_gene: TRBJ2-2; d_gene: -; CDR3aa: CALGRTGELFF; CDR3nt: TGTGCCCTGGGGAGGACCGGGGAGCTGTTTTTT
abundance: once; v_gene: TRBV27; j_gene: TRBJ2-1; d_gene: -; CDR3aa: CASKPSTWTSGNEQFF; CDR3nt: TGTGCCAGCAAACCCTCGACTTGGACTTCAGGAAATGAGCAGTTCTTC
abundance: -; v_gene: TRBV29-1; j_gene: TRBJ2-3; d_gene: TRBD1; CDR3aa: CSVGGGPDTQYF; CDR3nt: TGCAGCGTTGGAGGGGGCCCAGATACGCAGTATTTT
abundance: -; v_gene: TRBV24-1; j_gene: TRBJ1-2; d_gene: TRBD1; CDR3aa: CATKRQGQGYTF; CDR3nt: TGTGCCACCAAGAGACAGGGGCAAGGCTACACCTTC
abundance: once; v_gene: TRBV20-1; j_gene: TRBJ1-2; d_gene: -; CDR3aa: CSVRAYGYTF; CDR3nt: TGCAGTGTGAGGGCCTATGGCTACACCTTC
abundance: -; v_gene: TRBV5-1; j_gene: TRBJ2-2; d_gene: TRBD2; CDR3aa: CASSLFSGGNTGELFF; CDR3nt: TGCGCCAGCAGCTTGTTTAGCGGGGGGAACACCGGGGAGCTGTTTTTT
abundance: -; v_gene: TRBV7-9; j_gene: TRBJ1-1; d_gene: -; CDR3aa: CASSQDRIGTEAFF; CDR3nt: TGTGCCAGCAGCCAGGACAGAATAGGTACTGAAGCTTTCTTT
abundance: -; v_gene: TRBV10-3; j_gene: TRBJ2-2; d_gene: TRBD2; CDR3aa: CAISGTSNTGELFF; CDR3nt: TGTGCCATTTCCGGGACTAGTAACACCGGGGAGCTGTTTTTT
abundance: -; v_gene: TRBV27; j_gene: TRBJ2-2; d_gene: -; CDR3aa: CASSSLRWELFF; CDR3nt: TGTGCCAGCAGTTCCCTACGTTGGGAGCTGTTTTTT
abundance: -; v_gene: TRBV29-1; j_gene: TRBJ1-4; d_gene: TRBD1; CDR3aa: CSVEHRGTLSEKLFF; CDR3nt: TGCAGCGTTGAACACAGGGGGACCTTATCTGAAAAACTGTTTTTT
abundance: -; v_gene: TRBV4-2; j_gene: TRBJ1-1; d_gene: TRBD1; CDR3aa: CASSPTDRGNTEAFF; CDR3nt: TGTGCCAGCAGCCCTACGGACAGGGGGAATACTGAAGCTTTCTTT
abundance: -; v_gene: TRBV10-1; j_gene: TRBJ1-4; d_gene: TRBD1; CDR3aa: CASSEPDRGRTTNEKLFF; CDR3nt: TGCGCCAGCAGTGAGCCCGACAGGGGGCGGACAACTAATGAAAAACTGTTTTTT
abundance: -; v_gene: TRBV3-1/TRBV3-2; j_gene: TRBJ1-1; d_gene: TRBD1; CDR3aa: CASSQGVDRSTEAFF; CDR3nt: TGTGCCAGCAGCCAAGGGGTGGACAGGAGCACTGAAGCTTTCTTT
abundance: once; v_gene: TRBV7-2; j_gene: TRBJ1-3; d_gene: -; CDR3aa: CASTLGEGTIYF; CDR3nt: TGTGCCAGCACCCTGGGGGAGGGCACCATATATTTT
abundance: -; v_gene: TRBV11-2; j_gene: TRBJ2-5; d_gene: -; CDR3aa: CASSLLMVSAKTQYF; CDR3nt: TGTGCCAGCAGCCTCCTAATGGTTAGCGCAAAGACCCAGTACTTC
abundance: -; v_gene: TRBV18; j_gene: TRBJ2-3; d_gene: -; CDR3aa: CASSPVVERSTDTQYF; CDR3nt: TGTGCCAGCTCACCAGTTGTCGAGCGGAGCACAGATACGCAGTATTTT
abundance: -; v_gene: TRBV7-9; j_gene: TRBJ2-5; d_gene: TRBD1; CDR3aa: CASSNRVERGPLKTQYF; CDR3nt: TGTGCCAGCAGCAATAGGGTGGAAAGGGGGCCCTTGAAGACCCAGTACTTC
abundance: few; v_gene: TRBV9; j_gene: TRBJ1-1; d_gene: -; CDR3aa: CASSVTGFMNTEAFF; CDR3nt: TGTGCCAGCAGCGTAACAGGGTTCATGAACACTGAAGCTTTCTTT
abundance: -; v_gene: TRBV24-1; j_gene: TRBJ2-1; d_gene: TRBD2; CDR3aa: CATSDPSGGASNEQFF; CDR3nt: TGTGCCACCAGTGACCCCAGCGGGGGGGCCTCCAATGAGCAGTTCTTC
abundance: -; v_gene: TRBV10-2; j_gene: TRBJ1-1; d_gene: -; CDR3aa: CASGLSGGNTEAFF; CDR3nt: TGCGCCAGCGGACTATCGGGAGGGAACACTGAAGCTTTCTTT
abundance: -; v_gene: TRBV11-2; j_gene: TRBJ2-7; d_gene: TRBD1; CDR3aa: CASSLTGAYYEQYF; CDR3nt: TGTGCCAGCAGCTTGACAGGGGCTTACTACGAGCAGTACTTC
abundance: -; v_gene: TRBV18; j_gene: TRBJ2-2; d_gene: -; CDR3aa: CASSPRVTGGTWETGELFF; CDR3nt: TGTGCCAGCTCACCACGCGTGACAGGAGGTACTTGGGAAACCGGGGAGCTGTTTTTT
abundance: -; v_gene: TRBV19; j_gene: TRBJ2-2; d_gene: -; CDR3aa: CASSIAIGELFF; CDR3nt: TGTGCCAGTAGTATAGCAATCGGGGAGCTGTTTTTT
abundance: -; v_gene: TRBV12-3/TRBV12-4; j_gene: TRBJ1-2; d_gene: -; CDR3aa: CASTPSQALGYTF; CDR3nt: TGTGCCAGCACCCCCAGTCAGGCCCTCGGCTACACCTTC
abundance: -; v_gene: TRBV7-2; j_gene: TRBJ1-2; d_gene: -; CDR3aa: CASSLAMRVGPNGYTF; CDR3nt: TGTGCCAGCAGCTTAGCGATGAGGGTAGGCCCGAATGGCTACACCTTC
abundance: -; v_gene: TRBV5-1; j_gene: TRBJ1-2; d_gene: TRBD1; CDR3aa: CASSKTGGKDYGYTF; CDR3nt: TGCGCCAGCAGCAAGACAGGGGGAAAAGACTATGGCTACACCTTC
abundance: once; v_gene: TRBV5-1; j_gene: TRBJ2-3; d_gene: TRBD2; CDR3aa: CASSPPSGSTDTQYF; CDR3nt: TGCGCCAGCAGCCCCCCTAGCGGAAGCACAGATACGCAGTATTTT
abundance: -; v_gene: TRBV5-1; j_gene: TRBJ2-5; d_gene: -; CDR3aa: CASSPIQGHQETQYF; CDR3nt: TGCGCCAGCAGCCCGATTCAGGGACATCAAGAGACCCAGTACTTC
abundance: -; v_gene: TRBV29-1; j_gene: TRBJ1-2; d_gene: -; CDR3aa: CSVEGIQPGGGGYTF; CDR3nt: TGCAGCGTTGAAGGAATCCAGCCGGGAGGAGGGGGCTACACCTTC
abundance: -; v_gene: TRBV14; j_gene: TRBJ2-1; d_gene: TRBD2; CDR3aa: CASSQGILAGSYNEQFF; CDR3nt: TGTGCCAGCAGCCAAGGTATCCTAGCGGGGTCCTACAATGAGCAGTTCTTC
abundance: -; v_gene: TRBV7-9; j_gene: TRBJ2-1; d_gene: TRBD2; CDR3aa: CASSLEPTSAPNEQFF; CDR3nt: TGTGCCAGCAGCTTGGAGCCCACTAGCGCCCCCAATGAGCAGTTCTTC
abundance: few; v_gene: TRBV27; j_gene: TRBJ1-5; d_gene: -; CDR3aa: CASSFVASNQPQHF; CDR3nt: TGTGCCAGCAGTTTCGTGGCTAGCAATCAGCCCCAGCATTTT